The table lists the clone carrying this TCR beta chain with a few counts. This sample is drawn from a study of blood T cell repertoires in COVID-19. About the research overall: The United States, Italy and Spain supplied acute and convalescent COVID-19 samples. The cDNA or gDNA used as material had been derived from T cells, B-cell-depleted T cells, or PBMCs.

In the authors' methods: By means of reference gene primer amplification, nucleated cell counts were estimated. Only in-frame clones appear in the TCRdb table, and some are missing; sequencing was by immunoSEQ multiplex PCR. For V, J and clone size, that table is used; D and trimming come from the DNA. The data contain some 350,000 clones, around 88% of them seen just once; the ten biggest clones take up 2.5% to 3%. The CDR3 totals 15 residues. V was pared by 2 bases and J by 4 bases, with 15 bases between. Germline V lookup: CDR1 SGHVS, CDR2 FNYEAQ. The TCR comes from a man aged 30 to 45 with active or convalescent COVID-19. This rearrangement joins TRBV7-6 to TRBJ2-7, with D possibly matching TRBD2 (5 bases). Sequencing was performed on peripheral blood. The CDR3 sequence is CASSLNPGIQYEQYF. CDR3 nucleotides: TGTGCCAGCAGCTTAAACCCCGGGATCCAATACGAGCAGTACTTC.